One sample yielded the 6 T cell receptor beta chains listed below, sequenced in a study of control samples from healthy donors and cancer patients. The data were produced by immunoSEQ multiplex PCR, yet TCRdb's version contains in-frame clones alone and is incomplete. The sample contains roughly 160,000 clones, around 94% of which appear only once. Material: PBMCs. The source of these receptors is a man aged 55 to 69 with colorectal cancer.

The chain uses TRBV27 and TRBJ1-2; 12 nucleotides match TRBD1. Germline values: CDR1 MNHEY, CDR2 SMNVEV (reference sequence). The CDR3 runs to 15 residues. Trimming at V came to 1 base and at J to 8 bases, leaving 5 bases not matched to a gene. The CDR3 DNA reads as TGTGCCAGCAGTTTATTGGGACAGGGGGCGTTCGGCTACACCTTC. It codes for CASSLLGQGAFGYTF.

The rearrangement links TRBV19 to TRBJ2-5; weak D call: TRBD1 (5 bases). CDR1 and CDR2 from the germline V gene are LNHDA and SQIVND (reference sequence). Trimming shortened V by 5 bases and J by 5 bases, and 15 bases separated the two germline ends. This CDR3 comprises 14 residues. DNA for the CDR3: TGTGCCAGTAGTCCCGAAGGCAGGGTCGAGACCCAGTACTTC. Amino acids: CASSPEGRVETQYF.

The chain links TRBV18 to TRBJ2-5; TRBD1 agrees at 12 bases. This CDR3 has 16 residues. With V trimmed by 3 bases and J by 5 bases, 7 bases remained unmatched. Germline CDR1 is KGHSH and CDR2 is LQKENI. DNA for the CDR3: TGTGCCAGCTCACCTGGGACAGGGGGCGTCGGGGAGACCCAGTACTTC. This sequence encodes CASSPGTGGVGETQYF.

This sequence joins TRBV19 and TRBJ1-5; TRBD1 matches 9 bases. The CDR3 contains 16 residues. Germline V CDR1 and CDR2: LNHDA, SQIVND (reference sequence). V lost 6 bases and J lost 0; bases outside the gene matches: 6. The CDR3 region is CASRPGTGYSNQPQHF. The CDR3 DNA sequence: TGTGCCAGTAGGCCAGGGACAGGGTATAGCAATCAGCCCCAGCATTTT.

The gene calls are TRBV19 and TRBJ1-5; a weak D match, TRBD1 (5 bases). V lost 4 bases and J 3 bases, leaving 16 bases between the germline ends. The CDR3 loop spans 16 amino acids. The germline CDR1 and CDR2 sequences are LNHDA and SQIVND (reference sequence). The CDR3 region has the DNA TGTGCCAGTAGTAGCTCGGGGGGATACGTCAATCAGCCCCAGCATTTT. This codes for CASSSSGGYVNQPQHF. The whole variable domain, remainder taken from reference TRBV19 and TRBJ1-5, is DGGITQSPKYLFRKEGQNVTLSCEQNLNHDAMYWYRQDPGQGLRLIYYSQIVNDFQKGDIAEGYSVSREKKESFPLTVTSAQKNPTAFYLCASSSSGGYVNQPQHFGDGTRLSIL.

The V gene is TRBV29-1, the J gene TRBJ1-5, with D perhaps matching TRBD1 (5 bases). Germline lookup yields CDR1 SQVTM and CDR2 ANQGSEA. The CDR3 extends over 13 amino acids. Trimming removed 6 bases at V and 5 bases at J, with 14 bases between. The CDR3, as DNA: TGCAGCGTGGCGGGGCAGAGGGATCAGCCCCAGCATTTT. This translates into CSVAGQRDQPQHF.